The 3 T cell receptor beta chains listed next were all sequenced from one sample in a study of cytomegalovirus exposure and HLA in healthy donors. The PCR employed 60 Vbeta primers together with 13 Jbeta primers. Using immunoSEQ multiplex PCR, the repertoire was profiled, and TCRdb retains in-frame clones only, with some absent. Its listing shows roughly 100,000 clones. What was sequenced was PBMCs. The receptors here all came from a woman younger than 45 in good health and CMV-seronegative.

The chain employs TRBV6-5 and TRBJ2-7; D call uncertain. The CDR3 totals 16 residues. Germline assignment: CDR1 MNHEY and CDR2 SVGAGI. With 3 bases removed from V and 0 bases from J, the gap between germline ends came to 15 bases. The DNA of the CDR3 is TGTGCCAGCAGTTATTCTGACGGGTGGAGCTCCTACGAGCAGTACTTC. It codes for CASSYSDGWSSYEQYF.

The chain couples TRBV5-5 to TRBJ1-1; no clear D gene. Germline loops: CDR1 SGHKS, CDR2 YYEKEE (reference sequence). V lost 5 bases and J lost 0, with 20 bases in between. There are 17 residues in the CDR3. CDR3 in amino acids: CASRLGLGSNMNTEAFF. The CDR3 DNA sequence: TGTGCCAGCAGACTGGGGTTAGGGAGCAACATGAACACTGAAGCTTTCTTT.

This chain connects TRBV5-6 to TRBJ2-1; 14 nucleotides align to TRBD2. This CDR3 contains 16 residues. The V segment lost 3 bases and the J segment 9 bases; nucleotides outside the gene matches: 8. Germline lookup yields CDR1 SGHDT and CDR2 YYEEEE. The CDR3 spells CASSSRTSGGYAEQFF. The CDR3 DNA reads TGTGCCAGCAGCTCTCGGACTAGCGGGGGGTACGCTGAGCAGTTCTTC.